Given below is one T cell receptor (beta chain) in context. Antigen unknown. TCR beta CDR3 region amplification was performed from RNA transcripts. The primer set for the first-round RT-PCR of the TCR CDR3 was HTBI. TCRdb independently ran MiXCR on the multiplex PCR reads; one entry per CDR3 protein. The sample lists roughly 500,000 distinct CDR3 sequences, more than 11% occurring once. Germline V gene data show CDR1 as LNHDA and CDR2 as SQIVND (reference sequence). The junction had 3 bases not matched to a gene; V was cut back by 10 bases and J by 1 base. This CDR3 region has 14 residues. This sample was included in a study of T cells in Graves' hyperthyroidism and ophthalmopathy. Overall study findings and caveats: Most clonotypes that expanded in the thyroid above 0.001 also showed up in blood.

Each 10 ml fresh peripheral blood draw supplied the PBMCs. The sample taken for sequencing was blood. V usage is TRBV19 and J usage is TRBJ2-3, with TRBD1 matching over 12 bases. The receptor's source is a woman aged 25 to 39 with Graves' hyperthyroidism that later progressed to Graves' ophthalmopathy. CDR3: CATGDRGRTDTQYF. The CDR3 bases are TGTGCCACCGGGGACAGGGGGCGCACAGATACGCAGTATTTT.